The rows below give T cell receptor beta chains drawn from one sample of a study of blood T cell repertoires in COVID-19. Assay: immunoSEQ multiplex PCR; the TCRdb copy retains only in-frame clones and omits some. The data hold about 200,000 clones, with 87% observed a single time. The material sequenced was PBMCs or T cells enriched from blood (not recorded which). All receptors come from a woman in her twenties or thirties who had recovered from COVID-19. Each CDR3 is given with its conserved first and last residue. D genes are given only for firm matches. The size entry is marked missing in some rows and otherwise reads once, few, many or a size class.

J: TRBJ1-4
size: -
V: TRBV5-3
D: TRBD1
CDR3: CARSLDGTGGRSTNEKLFF
DNA: TGTGCCAGAAGCTTGGATGGGACAGGGGGTCGGTCCACTAATGAAAAACTGTTTTTT

J: TRBJ2-1
size: -
V: TRBV11-3
D: -
CDR3: CASSLGGSLGGEQFF
DNA: TGTGCCAGCAGCTTAGGTGGGAGTCTCGGGGGTGAGCAGTTCTTC

J: TRBJ1-2
size: -
V: TRBV21-1
D: -
CDR3: CASSGGGQPAHGYTF
DNA: TGTGCCAGCAGCGGGGGAGGCCAGCCAGCTCATGGCTACACCTTC

J: TRBJ1-3
size: -
V: TRBV19
D: -
CDR3: CASSPGHGNTIYF
DNA: TGTGCCAGTAGTCCCGGACACGGAAACACCATATATTTT

J: TRBJ2-7
size: -
V: TRBV13
D: TRBD1
CDR3: CASSQSRDRVIGEQYF
DNA: TGTGCCAGCAGCCAAAGCCGGGACAGGGTAATCGGCGAGCAGTACTTC

J: TRBJ2-1
size: -
V: TRBV28
D: TRBD1
CDR3: CASSSPDRGHYNEQFF
DNA: TGTGCCAGCAGTTCCCCGGACAGGGGGCACTACAATGAGCAGTTCTTC

J: TRBJ2-1
size: -
V: TRBV9
D: TRBD2
CDR3: CASSGTSGDDHYNEQFF
DNA: TGTGCCAGCAGCGGGACTAGCGGGGACGACCACTACAATGAGCAGTTCTTC

J: TRBJ2-7
size: -
V: TRBV6-2/TRBV6-3
D: TRBD2
CDR3: CASSYGLAGGVVYEQYF
DNA: TGTGCCAGCAGTTATGGGCTAGCGGGAGGTGTTGTCTACGAGCAGTACTTC

J: TRBJ2-7
size: -
V: TRBV7-2
D: TRBD2
CDR3: CASSSPFLAGGPGEQYF
DNA: TGTGCCAGCAGCTCACCCTTCCTAGCGGGAGGGCCGGGCGAGCAGTACTTC

J: TRBJ1-4
size: -
V: TRBV30
D: -
CDR3: CAWSKRATNEKLFF
DNA: TGTGCCTGGAGTAAGCGCGCGACTAATGAAAAACTGTTTTTT

J: TRBJ2-7
size: -
V: TRBV21-1
D: -
CDR3: CASTSPGTPPEQYF
DNA: TGTGCCAGCACTTCGCCCGGGACTCCCCCGGAGCAGTACTTC

J: TRBJ1-3
size: once
V: TRBV19
D: -
CDR3: CASSMDGSSSGNTIYF
DNA: TGTGCCAGTAGTATGGATGGCTCTAGCTCTGGAAACACCATATATTTT

J: TRBJ1-3
size: -
V: TRBV7-2
D: -
CDR3: CASSRRTSGQTPTIYF
DNA: TGTGCCAGCAGCCGCCGAACCTCGGGACAAACGCCCACCATATATTTT

J: TRBJ1-5
size: -
V: TRBV7-8
D: -
CDR3: CASSEQQGPQPQHF
DNA: TGTGCCAGCAGCGAGCAACAGGGACCTCAGCCCCAGCATTTT

J: TRBJ1-1
size: -
V: TRBV30
D: TRBD1
CDR3: CARAGGSGTEAFF
DNA: TGTGCCCGGGCAGGGGGGTCAGGCACTGAAGCTTTCTTT

J: TRBJ1-2
size: -
V: TRBV4-3
D: TRBD1
CDR3: CASSQETALLDRVYGYTF
DNA: TGCGCCAGCAGCCAAGAAACGGCCCTCTTGGACAGGGTTTATGGCTACACCTTC

J: TRBJ1-1
size: -
V: TRBV5-1
D: -
CDR3: CASSPTAGRMNTEAFF
DNA: TGCGCCAGCAGCCCTACTGCGGGGAGAATGAACACTGAAGCTTTCTTT

J: TRBJ1-3
size: -
V: TRBV19
D: -
CDR3: CASSISQSAGNTIYF
DNA: TGTGCCAGTAGTATTTCACAGTCGGCTGGAAACACCATATATTTT

J: TRBJ1-1
size: -
V: TRBV11-2
D: -
CDR3: CASSPRLGDTEAFF
DNA: TGTGCCAGCAGCCCCCGTTTAGGAGACACTGAAGCTTTCTTT

J: TRBJ1-3
size: -
V: TRBV7-2
D: -
CDR3: CASSSQFSSGNTIYF
DNA: TGTGCCAGCAGCTCTCAATTCAGCTCTGGAAACACCATATATTTT

J: TRBJ2-3
size: -
V: TRBV4-2
D: TRBD2
CDR3: CASSQTSGSLHTQYF
DNA: TGTGCCAGCAGCCAAACTAGCGGGAGTTTACATACGCAGTATTTT

J: TRBJ1-2
size: -
V: TRBV9
D: -
CDR3: CASRGSLAGYTF
DNA: TGTGCCAGCAGGGGCTCTTTGGCTGGCTACACCTTC

J: TRBJ2-3
size: -
V: TRBV30
D: -
CDR3: CAWSRSDTQYF
DNA: TGTGCCTGGAGCCGGTCAGATACGCAGTATTTT

J: TRBJ2-7
size: -
V: TRBV4-1
D: -
CDR3: CASSQEEGAPYEQYF
DNA: TGCGCCAGCAGCCAAGAGGAGGGGGCCCCCTACGAGCAGTACTTC

J: TRBJ1-6
size: -
V: TRBV3-1/TRBV3-2
D: TRBD1
CDR3: CASSQGTDNSPLHF
DNA: TGTGCCAGCAGCCAGGGGACAGATAATTCACCCCTCCACTTT

J: TRBJ2-5
size: -
V: TRBV11-2
D: -
CDR3: CASSLGPADETQYF
DNA: TGTGCCAGCAGCTTAGGCCCCGCAGATGAGACCCAGTACTTC

J: TRBJ2-1
size: -
V: TRBV7-3
D: TRBD2
CDR3: CASSRGGSSYNEQFF
DNA: TGTGCCAGCAGCCGCGGGGGGAGCTCCTACAATGAGCAGTTCTTC

J: TRBJ2-7
size: -
V: TRBV27
D: TRBD1
CDR3: CASTRGGLTLYEQYF
DNA: TGTGCCAGCACCCGAGGGGGCCTTACACTGTACGAGCAGTACTTC

J: TRBJ2-4
size: -
V: TRBV30
D: -
CDR3: CAFTGTLLAKNIQYF
DNA: TGTGCCTTTACCGGGACTTTGCTAGCCAAAAACATTCAGTACTTC

J: TRBJ1-5
size: -
V: TRBV19
D: TRBD1
CDR3: CASSIFDRENQPQHF
DNA: TGTGCCAGTAGTATATTTGACAGGGAAAATCAGCCCCAGCATTTT

J: TRBJ2-2
size: once
V: TRBV7-3
D: -
CDR3: CASSLTPGGTGELFF
DNA: TGTGCCAGCAGCTTAACCCCGGGCGGGACCGGGGAGCTGTTTTTT

J: TRBJ2-1
size: -
V: TRBV20-1
D: -
CDR3: CSARGVGSNEQFF
DNA: TGCAGTGCTCGTGGCGTAGGGAGCAATGAGCAGTTCTTC

J: TRBJ1-1
size: once
V: TRBV7-9
D: TRBD1
CDR3: CASSSVGQVNTEAFF
DNA: TGTGCCAGCAGCTCCGTGGGACAGGTGAACACTGAAGCTTTCTTT

J: TRBJ2-3
size: -
V: TRBV27
D: -
CDR3: CASSPNPSAYGNTQYF
DNA: TGTGCCAGCAGTCCGAATCCGAGCGCGTATGGAAATACGCAGTATTTT

J: TRBJ1-2
size: -
V: TRBV11-2
D: TRBD1
CDR3: CASSLGNRGSYGYTF
DNA: TGTGCCAGCAGCTTAGGGAACAGGGGTAGCTATGGCTACACCTTC

J: TRBJ2-3
size: -
V: TRBV4-2
D: TRBD2
CDR3: CASSQGLAGGLGTDTQYF
DNA: TGTGCCAGCAGCCAGGGACTAGCGGGGGGGCTTGGCACAGATACGCAGTATTTT

J: TRBJ2-2
size: -
V: TRBV2
D: TRBD1
CDR3: CASRPDRETGELFF
DNA: TGTGCCAGCAGGCCGGACAGGGAGACCGGGGAGCTGTTTTTT

J: TRBJ2-3
size: -
V: TRBV4-1
D: TRBD1
CDR3: CASSQPGQGSPDTQYF
DNA: TGCGCCAGCAGCCAGCCGGGACAGGGGTCTCCAGATACGCAGTATTTT

J: TRBJ1-3
size: -
V: TRBV5-4
D: TRBD1
CDR3: CASSSAVGKGAGKTIYF
DNA: TGTGCCAGCAGCTCGGCAGTTGGGAAGGGGGCAGGAAAAACCATATATTTT

J: TRBJ1-2
size: -
V: TRBV2
D: -
CDR3: CASSEARGSGYTF
DNA: TGTGCCAGCAGTGAAGCGCGAGGGTCTGGCTACACCTTC

J: TRBJ1-5
size: -
V: TRBV3-1/TRBV3-2
D: TRBD1
CDR3: CASSHHRTGDQPQHF
DNA: TGTGCCAGCAGCCACCACCGAACAGGGGACCAGCCCCAGCATTTT

J: TRBJ1-3
size: once
V: TRBV5-1
D: -
CDR3: CASSLRAGTGNTIYF
DNA: TGCGCCAGCAGCTTGAGGGCCGGGACTGGAAACACCATATATTTT

J: TRBJ2-5
size: -
V: TRBV6-6
D: -
CDR3: CASSYDSEGETQYF
DNA: TGTGCCAGCAGTTACGATTCGGAGGGGGAGACCCAGTACTTC

J: TRBJ2-1
size: -
V: TRBV4-2
D: -
CDR3: CASSQPGQSYNEQFF
DNA: TGTGCCAGCAGCCAACCTGGACAGTCCTACAATGAGCAGTTCTTC